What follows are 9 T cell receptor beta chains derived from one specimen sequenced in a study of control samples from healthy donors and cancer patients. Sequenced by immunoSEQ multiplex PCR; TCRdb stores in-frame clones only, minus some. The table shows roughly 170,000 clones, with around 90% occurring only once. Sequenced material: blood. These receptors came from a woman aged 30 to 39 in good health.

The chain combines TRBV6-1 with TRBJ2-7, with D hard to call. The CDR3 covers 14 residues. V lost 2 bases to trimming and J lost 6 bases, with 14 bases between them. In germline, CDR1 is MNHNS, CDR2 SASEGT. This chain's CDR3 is CASSEFETQVEQYV. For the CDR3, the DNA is TGTGCCAGCAGTGAATTCGAGACCCAGGTCGAGCAGTACGTC.

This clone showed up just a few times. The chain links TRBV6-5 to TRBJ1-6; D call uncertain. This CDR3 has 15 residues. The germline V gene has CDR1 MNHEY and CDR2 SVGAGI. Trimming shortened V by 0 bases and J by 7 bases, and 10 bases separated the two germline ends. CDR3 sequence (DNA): TGTGCCAGCAGTTACTCGAGGGCAGCCAATTCACCCCTCCACTTT. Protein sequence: CASSYSRAANSPLHF.

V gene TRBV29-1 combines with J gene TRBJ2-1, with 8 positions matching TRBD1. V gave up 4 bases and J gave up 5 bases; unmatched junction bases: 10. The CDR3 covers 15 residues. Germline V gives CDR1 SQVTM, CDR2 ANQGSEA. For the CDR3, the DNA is TGCAGCGTTGGTTGGTGGACAGGGAGGAACAATGAGCAGTTCTTC. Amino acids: CSVGWWTGRNNEQFF.

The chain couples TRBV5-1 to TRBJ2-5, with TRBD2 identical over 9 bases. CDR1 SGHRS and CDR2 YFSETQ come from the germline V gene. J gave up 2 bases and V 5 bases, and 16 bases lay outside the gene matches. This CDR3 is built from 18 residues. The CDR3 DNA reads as TGCGCCAGCAGTCACAGGGTTCGGCCTAGCGGGGTTCAAGAGACCCAGTACTTC. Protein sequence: CASSHRVRPSGVQETQYF.

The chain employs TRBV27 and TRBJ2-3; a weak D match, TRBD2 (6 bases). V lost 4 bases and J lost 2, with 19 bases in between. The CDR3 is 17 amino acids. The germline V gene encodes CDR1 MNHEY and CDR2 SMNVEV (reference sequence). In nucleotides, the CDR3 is TGTGCCAGCAGTTCGCCGGGACTCCGAGAGTCCACAGATACGCAGTATTTT. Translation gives CASSSPGLRESTDTQYF.

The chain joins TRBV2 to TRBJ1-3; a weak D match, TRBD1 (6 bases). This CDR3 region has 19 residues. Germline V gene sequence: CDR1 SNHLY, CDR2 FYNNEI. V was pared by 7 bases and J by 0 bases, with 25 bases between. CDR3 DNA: TGTGCCAGCATTCGGGGGGCAATAAAAGAACGAAACTCTGGAAACACCATATATTTT. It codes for CASIRGAIKERNSGNTIYF. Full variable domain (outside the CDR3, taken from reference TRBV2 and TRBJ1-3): EPEVTQTPSHQVTQMGQEVILRCVPISNHLYFYWYRQILGQKVEFLVSFYNNEISEKSEIFDDQFSVERPDGSNFTLKIRSTKLEDSAMYFCASIRGAIKERNSGNTIYFGEGSWLTVV.

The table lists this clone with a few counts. The CDR3 spells CASSQDRGTEAFF. The CDR3 nucleotides are TGTGCCAGCAGCCAAGATCGGGGCACTGAAGCTTTCTTT. The chain has TRBV3-1 (or the pseudogene TRBV3-2) and TRBJ1-1; D is undetermined. The ends were cut back, 0 bases at V and 4 bases at J, with 6 bases in the middle. Germline V CDR1 and CDR2: LGHDT, YNNKEL (reference sequence). CDR3 length: 13 residues.

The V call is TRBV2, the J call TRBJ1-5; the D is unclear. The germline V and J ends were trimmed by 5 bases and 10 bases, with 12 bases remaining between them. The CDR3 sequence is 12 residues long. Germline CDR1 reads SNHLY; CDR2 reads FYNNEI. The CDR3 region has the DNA TGTGCCAGCAGTACGAAAGGCAACCCCCAGCATTTT. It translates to CASSTKGNPQHF.

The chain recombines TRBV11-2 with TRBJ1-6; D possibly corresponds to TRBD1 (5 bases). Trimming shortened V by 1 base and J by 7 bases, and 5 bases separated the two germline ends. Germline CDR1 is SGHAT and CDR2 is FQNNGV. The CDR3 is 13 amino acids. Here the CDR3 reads CASSLGGNSPLHF. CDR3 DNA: TGTGCCAGCAGCTTAGGGGGGAATTCACCCCTCCACTTT.